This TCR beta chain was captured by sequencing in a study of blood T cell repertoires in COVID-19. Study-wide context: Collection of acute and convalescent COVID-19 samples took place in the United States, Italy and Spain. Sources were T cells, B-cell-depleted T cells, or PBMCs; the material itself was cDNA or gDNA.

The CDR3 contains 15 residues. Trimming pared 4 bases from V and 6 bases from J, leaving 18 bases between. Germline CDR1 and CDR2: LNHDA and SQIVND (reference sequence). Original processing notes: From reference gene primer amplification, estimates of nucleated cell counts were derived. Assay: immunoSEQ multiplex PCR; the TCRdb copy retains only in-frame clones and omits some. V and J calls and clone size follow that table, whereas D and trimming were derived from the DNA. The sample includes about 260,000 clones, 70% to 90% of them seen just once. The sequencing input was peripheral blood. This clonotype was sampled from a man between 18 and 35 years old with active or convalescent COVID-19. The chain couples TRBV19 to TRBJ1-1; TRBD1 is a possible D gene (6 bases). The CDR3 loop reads CASSSVGTGWAEAFF. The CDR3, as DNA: TGTGCCAGTAGTAGCGTCGGCACAGGGTGGGCTGAAGCTTTCTTT.